The 8 T cell receptor beta chains below come from one sample, sequenced in a study of blood T cell repertoires in COVID-19 (dated by TCRdb to 2018 to 2021). Library creation used the immunoSEQ multiplex PCR assay. TCRdb took over this immuneACCESS table, retaining in-frame rearrangements with V and J assigned. Such tables are incomplete; in checked studies, under half of the missing clones stem from an unresolved V gene, and the remainder is unexplained. Recorded for this sample are approximately 260,000 clones; about 90% of them occurred a single time. Together, the top ten hold about 2% of the sample. Input material: peripheral blood. Receptor source: a woman aged 55-69 years with COVID-19, enrolled during active disease.

This clone was seen a handful of times. The chain joins TRBV19 to TRBJ2-1, with a tentative D call TRBD1 (5 bases). The V end lost 2 bases, the J end lost 6 bases, and 5 bases lay between the germline ends. CDR1 and CDR2 (germline): LNHDA, SQIVND (reference sequence). This CDR3 spans 12 amino acids. Here the CDR3 reads CASSIQGNEQFF. The CDR3 DNA reads as TGTGCCAGTAGTATACAGGGCAATGAGCAGTTCTTC.

This chain links TRBV19 with TRBJ1-4; TRBD1 matches 7 bases. The germline gives CDR1 LNHDA, CDR2 SQIVND (reference sequence). CDR3 length: 15 amino acids. J was trimmed by 6 bases and V by 6 bases; bases with no gene match: 10. The CDR3 region is CASSQTGTEDEKLFF. The CDR3 DNA is TGTGCCAGTAGCCAAACTGGGACAGAGGATGAAAAACTGTTTTTT.

The chain employs TRBV27 and TRBJ1-3, with D uncertain. From germline, CDR1 is MNHEY and CDR2 SMNVEV (reference sequence). V lost 4 bases and J 4 bases, leaving 17 bases between the germline ends. CDR3 length: 16 residues. CDR3: CASSSLPISSGNTIYF. The CDR3, as DNA: TGTGCCAGCAGTTCCCTACCGATCTCCTCCGGAAACACCATATATTTT.

The V call is TRBV2, the J call TRBJ2-7; maybe TRBD2 (6 bases). CDR3 size: 14 residues. Trimming cost V 6 bases and J 3 bases, with 15 bases left between them. Germline CDR1 SNHLY, CDR2 FYNNEI. The DNA of the CDR3 is TGTGCCAGCAGGCCCACCGGGACTGTCTACGAGCAGTACTTC. It encodes CASRPTGTVYEQYF.

The chain combines TRBV2 with TRBJ1-1, with no clear D. Trimming took off 2 bases at V and 5 bases at J, with 12 bases between the two ends. The CDR3 is 14 amino acids. Germline values: CDR1 SNHLY, CDR2 FYNNEI. CDR3 DNA: TGTGCCAGCAGTGAACTTCGGGGATTGACTGAAGCTTTCTTT. Its translation is CASSELRGLTEAFF. The whole variable domain, filled in from reference TRBV2 and TRBJ1-1, reads EPEVTQTPSHQVTQMGQEVILRCVPISNHLYFYWYRQILGQKVEFLVSFYNNEISEKSEIFDDQFSVERPDGSNFTLKIRSTKLEDSAMYFCASSELRGLTEAFFGQGTRLTVV.

The chain couples TRBV25-1 to TRBJ1-1, with D tentatively TRBD1 (6 bases). The CDR3 covers 13 residues. Germline CDR1 reads MGHDK; CDR2 reads SYGVNS. V was shortened by 6 bases and J by 4 bases, with 12 bases between the two germline ends. The CDR3 protein is CASRAGVSTEAFF. CDR3 sequence (DNA): TGTGCCAGCAGAGCAGGGGTGAGCACTGAAGCTTTCTTT.

This clone was detected a few times. The rearrangement uses TRBV29-1 and TRBJ1-2; the match to TRBD1 covers 12 bases. Germline CDR1 reads SQVTM; CDR2 reads ANQGSEA. The CDR3 sequence is 18 residues long. J was trimmed by 8 bases and V by 3 bases; bases with no gene match: 19. The CDR3 nucleotides read TGCAGCGTTGAGGCAGTTCCCGGGACAGGGGGCGCAGGAGGAGGCTACACCTTC. Residues: CSVEAVPGTGGAGGGYTF.

The rearrangement links TRBV23-1 to TRBJ1-3; TRBD1 matches 9 bases. TRBV23-1 is reported as an ORF; its role is uncertain. J was trimmed by 4 bases and V by 1 base; bases with no gene match: 20. The CDR3 contains 21 residues. CDR3 coding DNA: TGCGCCAGCAGTCAATTTGGGAGGATGAAGGACAGGGGATTGGTAGGAAACACCATATATTTT. It encodes CASSQFGRMKDRGLVGNTIYF.